These 25 T cell receptor beta chains originate from one sample sequenced in a study of T-cell memory formation after mild COVID-19. Each CDR3 protein is one row after TCRdb ran MiXCR on the 5' RACE reads. Of about 250,000 distinct CDR3 sequences in the sample, approximately 15% were seen once. The material sequenced was PBMCs or a T cell subset sorted from them (not recorded which). Receptor source: an adult woman who had mild COVID-19 (a few samples of this study predate the infection). Cell type and time point are not known.

The sample holds many counts of this clonotype. This sequence joins TRBV5-1 and TRBJ2-1, with 7 bases that match TRBD2. V trimming: 1 base; J trimming: 6 bases; junction bases outside the gene matches: 1. The germline gives CDR1 SGHRS, CDR2 YFSETQ. The CDR3 extends over 13 amino acids. CDR3 sequence reads: CASSLSGGNEQFF. CDR3 nucleotides: TGCGCCAGCAGCTTGTCGGGGGGCAATGAGCAGTTCTTC.

This chain joins TRBV5-1 and TRBJ2-7, with D unresolved. This CDR3 has 14 amino acids. With 1 base removed from V and 6 bases from J, the gap between germline ends came to 14 bases. Germline-derived CDR1 and CDR2 are SGHRS and YFSETQ. This chain's CDR3 is CASSLISSVAEQYF. CDR3 DNA sequence: TGCGCCAGCAGCTTGATCTCGTCGGTAGCCGAGCAGTACTTC.

V usage is TRBV12-3 or TRBV12-4 and J usage is TRBJ1-2, with D uncertain. Trimming stripped 6 bases from V and 2 bases from J, with 10 bases between. The CDR3 totals 13 residues. DNA for the CDR3: TGTGCCAGCAGATATGACCACAACTATGGCTACACCTTC. Its protein is CASRYDHNYGYTF.

This chain links TRBV9 with TRBJ2-1; tentative D call: TRBD1 (6 bases). Per germline, CDR1 SGDLS and CDR2 YYNGEE. Trimming took off 0 bases at V and 9 bases at J, with 13 bases between the two ends. The CDR3 sequence is 14 residues long. The CDR3, as DNA: TGTGCCAGCAGCGTAGACGGGAAAGGGGGTGAGCAGTTCTTC. Translated: CASSVDGKGGEQFF.

The chain couples TRBV20-1 to TRBJ1-1, with a weak D call TRBD1 (5 bases). There are 15 residues in the CDR3. Germline V CDR1 and CDR2: DFQATT, SNEGSKA (reference sequence). Trimming removed 0 bases from V and 2 bases from J, with 13 bases in between. CDR3 sequence reads: CSARDAGRANTEAFF. In DNA form, the CDR3 reads TGCAGTGCTAGAGATGCGGGCAGGGCAAACACTGAAGCTTTCTTT.

V gene TRBV5-4 combines with J gene TRBJ2-3, with D uncertain. The CDR3 sequence is 15 residues long. Germline CDR1 is SGHNT and CDR2 is YYREEE (reference sequence). V lost 1 base, J lost 0 bases, and 9 bases lay in between. CDR3 loop: CASSLYMGSTDTQYF. The CDR3 DNA reads TGTGCCAGCAGCTTGTATATGGGTAGCACAGATACGCAGTATTTT.

This clonotype was counted ten times or more. The chain carries TRBV5-1 and TRBJ2-5, with D unclear. V lost 8 bases to trimming and J lost 5 bases, with 10 bases between them. The CDR3 is 11 residues long. Germline CDR1 reads SGHRS; CDR2 reads YFSETQ. DNA for the CDR3: TGCGCCAGGACGGCCACGGAGACCCAGTACTTC. Translated: CARTATETQYF.

This clonotype was picked up a small number of times. This chain links TRBV6-2 or TRBV6-3 with TRBJ1-1; D perhaps matches TRBD1 (5 bases). Germline assignment: CDR1 MNHEY and CDR2 SVGEGT. Trimming cost V 2 bases and J 4 bases, with 8 bases left between them. The CDR3 loop spans 13 amino acids. The CDR3 reads CASSYDGGTEAFF. The CDR3 DNA follows: TGTGCCAGCAGTTACGATGGGGGCACTGAAGCTTTCTTT.

This clonotype was seen only a few times. V usage is TRBV5-1 and J usage is TRBJ2-1, with D hard to call. From germline, CDR1 is SGHRS and CDR2 YFSETQ. The V end was cut by 0 bases, the J end by 8 bases, with 12 bases between. This CDR3 spans 14 amino acids. The CDR3 is CASSLEAPRDEQFF. Written as DNA, the CDR3 is TGCGCCAGCAGCTTGGAGGCCCCACGGGATGAGCAGTTCTTC.

This clonotype came up a few times. As DNA, the CDR3 is TGTGCCAGCAGCCCCGGGACAGAGTGGGAAAAACTGTTTTTT. Translated: CASSPGTEWEKLFF. This rearrangement joins TRBV4-2 to TRBJ1-4, with TRBD1 matching over 7 bases. CDR3 size: 14 residues. The V gene end was trimmed by 4 bases and the J gene end by 8 bases; junction bases not matched to a gene: 7. The germline V gene encodes CDR1 LGHNA and CDR2 YNFKEQ.

In its sample, this clonotype was seen a few times. The chain employs TRBV4-3 and TRBJ2-3; 7 bases align to TRBD1. V shed 4 bases and J 6 bases; nucleotides not matched to a gene: 10. The CDR3 length is 15 residues. Germline CDR1 is LGHNA and CDR2 is YSLEER. The CDR3 sequence is CASSRQTGASDTQYF. Here the CDR3 DNA reads TGCGCCAGCAGCCGACAAACAGGGGCCAGTGATACGCAGTATTTT.

This clonotype occurred a few times. V usage is TRBV29-1 and J usage is TRBJ2-7; 8 positions match TRBD1. CDR3 length equals 11 residues. Germline V gene data show CDR1 as SQVTM and CDR2 as ANQGSEA. V trimming: 7 bases; J trimming: 6 bases; junction bases outside the gene matches: 5. CDR3 coding DNA: TGCAGCGCACAGACAGGGGTCGAGCAGTACTTC. This gives the protein CSAQTGVEQYF.

The CDR3 sequence is CASSQEAFSYEQYF. In DNA, the CDR3 is TGCGCCAGCAGCCAAGAGGCCTTTTCCTACGAGCAGTACTTC. The chain links TRBV4-3 to TRBJ2-7; the D is unclear. V lost 0 bases and J 1 base, leaving 7 bases between the germline ends. The germline CDR1 and CDR2 sequences are LGHNA and YSLEER. The CDR3 extends over 14 amino acids.

This clonotype was recorded at least ten times. This chain links TRBV12-3 or TRBV12-4 with TRBJ2-7; 7 bases match TRBD2. With V trimmed by 2 bases and J by 6 bases, 13 bases remained unmatched. The CDR3 runs to 16 residues. The CDR3 DNA sequence: TGTGCCAGCAGTTTACACTCAGCGGGGCAACGCGCCGAGCAGTACTTC. Protein: CASSLHSAGQRAEQYF.

This clonotype came up a few times. The gene calls are TRBV5-1 and TRBJ2-5; 7 bases align to TRBD1. V gave up 4 bases and J gave up 4 bases; unmatched junction bases: 10. The CDR3 consists of 15 residues. Germline loops: CDR1 SGHRS, CDR2 YFSETQ. The CDR3 reads CASSRDSASRETQYF. The CDR3 DNA sequence: TGCGCCAGCAGCCGGGACAGCGCATCGAGAGAGACCCAGTACTTC.

The chain combines TRBV6-5 with TRBJ1-4, with D perhaps matching TRBD1 (6 bases). V lost 6 bases and J lost 7, with 21 bases in between. The CDR3 consists of 16 residues. The V gene's germline CDR1 is MNHEY and CDR2 SVGAGI. The CDR3 nucleotides read TGTGCCAGCAGCTTTAGCGGCGGGGGGGCAATTGAAAAACTGTTTTTT. It codes for CASSFSGGGAIEKLFF.

The chain combines TRBV20-1 with TRBJ1-1; D not certain. Trimming removed 5 bases from V and 1 base from J, with 14 bases in between. CDR3 length: 14 amino acids. Germline CDR1 DFQATT, CDR2 SNEGSKA (reference sequence). The CDR3 nucleotides are TGCAGTGCTCCCTCTCGTTCAGAGAACACTGAAGCTTTCTTT. This encodes CSAPSRSENTEAFF.

This clonotype was seen more than once but under ten times. The chain employs TRBV7-2 and TRBJ1-1; D gene ambiguous. The CDR3 has 14 residues. Between the trimmed V and J ends, which lost 7 bases and 7 bases, there was a span of 19 bases. CDR1 and CDR2 from the germline V gene are SGHTA and FQGNSA. The CDR3 DNA reads as TGTGCCAGCACCAGAGAACGGGCTTTCGGTGAAGCTTTCTTT. Amino acids: CASTRERAFGEAFF.

This clonotype was detected only a few times. The chain combines TRBV12-3 or TRBV12-4 with TRBJ1-2; D perhaps matches TRBD1 (6 bases). The CDR3 length is 13 residues. Deletions cut 2 bases from V and 7 bases from J, with 11 bases between. The CDR3 loop is CASSLKQGGGYTF. CDR3 bases: TGTGCCAGCAGTTTAAAACAGGGAGGTGGCTACACCTTC.

This clonotype occurred many times. The chain uses TRBV20-1 and TRBJ2-1; 9 bases map to TRBD2. The V gene end was trimmed by 3 bases and the J gene end by 0 bases; junction bases not matched to a gene: 3. This CDR3 has 15 amino acids. CDR1 DFQATT and CDR2 SNEGSKA come from the germline V gene (reference sequence). In DNA, the CDR3 is TGCAGTGCTAGGGGTAGCGGGAGCTCCTACAATGAGCAGTTCTTC. Protein product: CSARGSGSSYNEQFF.

This sequence joins TRBV3-1 and TRBJ2-6, with D perhaps being TRBD1 or TRBD2 (5 bases each). Germline loops: CDR1 LGHDT, CDR2 YNNKEL (reference sequence). The CDR3 spans 15 residues. V was trimmed by 1 base and J by 7 bases, leaving 11 bases between them. In DNA form, the CDR3 reads TGTGCCAGCAGCCAAGTAGGCAGGGACGCCAACGTCCTGACTTTC. As protein: CASSQVGRDANVLTF.

This clonotype has just a few counts. This sequence joins TRBV5-5 and TRBJ2-3; 8 positions agree with TRBD2. Germline loops: CDR1 SGHKS, CDR2 YYEKEE (reference sequence). This CDR3 region has 15 residues. After removal of 3 bases from V and 1 base from J, the junction contained 4 bases not matched to a gene. CDR3: CASSSISGGTDTQYF. The CDR3 DNA is TGTGCCAGCAGCTCAATTAGCGGGGGCACAGATACGCAGTATTTT.

The chain is built from TRBV12-3 or TRBV12-4 and TRBJ2-1; tentatively, D is TRBD1 (6 bases). V was cut by 6 bases and J by 4 bases, with 22 bases left in between. The CDR3 length is 17 residues. CDR3 amino acids: CASSRSPIGQIYNEQFF. CDR3 bases: TGTGCCAGCAGCCGATCACCCATCGGACAGATATACAATGAGCAGTTCTTC.

This clonotype was observed a few times. The chain recombines TRBV11-1 with TRBJ1-1, with TRBD1 identical over 8 bases. The trim removed 5 bases at V and 11 bases at J, leaving 10 bases unmatched. CDR1 and CDR2 from the germline V gene are SGHAT and FQDESV (reference sequence). This CDR3 contains 13 residues. The CDR3 protein is CASSPGWTGRAFF. CDR3 nucleotide sequence: TGTGCCAGCAGCCCCGGTTGGACAGGGCGGGCTTTCTTT.

This clonotype was detected only a few times. The rearrangement uses TRBV27 and TRBJ1-3; 9 bases line up with TRBD1. The junction had 12 bases not matched to a gene; V was cut back by 6 bases and J by 0 bases. This CDR3 is 18 amino acids long. Germline-derived CDR1 and CDR2 are MNHEY and SMNVEV (reference sequence). CDR3 amino acids: CASSPRTGDRSSGNTIYF. The CDR3 nucleotides read TGTGCCAGCAGCCCCCGGACAGGGGATAGAAGCTCTGGAAACACCATATATTTT.